Below, one TCR beta chain is given with its context. Its antigen is unidentified. PCR used 60 Vbeta primers and 13 Jbeta primers. Sequencing used immunoSEQ multiplex PCR; TCRdb keeps in-frame clones, though not all of them. The sample includes about 83,000 clones, about 71% of them seen just once. This entry comes from a study of cytomegalovirus exposure and HLA in healthy donors. Study-level points and caveats: TCR beta V segments were, for the most part, productive about 87% or about 30% of the time in an earlier analysis. The study listed approximately 160 cytomegalovirus-associated TCR beta chains. After further analysis at a later stage, 16,951 TCR beta sequences were associated with HLA alleles at 0.05 false discovery rate.

The CDR3 is made up of 15 amino acids. V lost 6 bases to trimming and J lost 5 bases; unmatched junction nucleotides: 11. Germline CDR1 reads LNHDA; CDR2 reads SQIVND (reference sequence). The receptor comes from a man aged 55 to 70 in good health and CMV-seronegative. Sequenced: PBMCs. V gene TRBV19 combines with J gene TRBJ2-7, with 9 bases matching TRBD1. The CDR3 loop reads CASSYRQGVGNEQYF. CDR3 bases: TGTGCCAGTAGCTACCGACAGGGGGTAGGCAACGAGCAGTACTTC.